These 16 T cell receptor beta chains were all obtained from the same sample, sequenced in a study of blood T cell repertoires in COVID-19. Some clones are missing from TCRdb's copy, which holds only in-frame ones; the method was immunoSEQ multiplex PCR. The sample carries fewer than 65,000 clones, over 75% recorded once. Sequenced material: peripheral blood. The origin of the receptors is a human donor in a cohort sampled during active COVID-19.

The chain has TRBV5-1 and TRBJ2-5; 8 bases agree with TRBD2. Germline V gene sequence: CDR1 SGHRS, CDR2 YFSETQ. This CDR3 is built from 16 residues. J lost 2 bases, V lost 0 bases, and 6 bases had no gene match. The CDR3 protein is CASSLAGAGGQETQYF. The CDR3 DNA sequence: TGCGCCAGCAGCTTGGCCGGGGCGGGGGGACAAGAGACCCAGTACTTC.

The chain employs TRBV2 and TRBJ2-3, with 8 bases lining up with TRBD1. Unmatched junction bases numbered 6, after V lost 5 bases and J lost 2 bases. The CDR3 has 15 amino acids. Germline CDR1 reads SNHLY; CDR2 reads FYNNEI. This chain's CDR3 is CASSWTGRITDTQYF. As DNA, the CDR3 is TGTGCCAGCAGTTGGACAGGGAGAATCACAGATACGCAGTATTTT. Variable domain in full (rest from reference TRBV2 and TRBJ2-3): EPEVTQTPSHQVTQMGQEVILRCVPISNHLYFYWYRQILGQKVEFLVSFYNNEISEKSEIFDDQFSVERPDGSNFTLKIRSTKLEDSAMYFCASSWTGRITDTQYFGPGTRLTVL.

The rearrangement links TRBV3-1 (or the pseudogene TRBV3-2) to TRBJ2-7; 8 bases align to TRBD1. There are 14 residues in the CDR3. Germline values: CDR1 LGHDT, CDR2 YNNKEL (reference sequence). V shed 4 bases and J 4 bases; nucleotides not matched to a gene: 6. The CDR3 region has the DNA TGTGCCAGCAGCCGTTACAGGGGGGAGTACGAGCAGTACTTC. Translated: CASSRYRGEYEQYF.

The V call is TRBV4-3, the J call TRBJ1-5, with D unresolved. The germline gives CDR1 LGHNA, CDR2 YSLEER. V lost 0 bases and J lost 4, with 10 bases in between. The CDR3 has 15 amino acids. CDR3 nucleotide sequence: TGCGCCAGCAGCCAAGATTTGTTCGGTAATCAGCCCCAGCATTTT. It encodes CASSQDLFGNQPQHF.

CDR3 residues: CASSLGQGVGQPQHF. The CDR3 DNA follows: TGTGCCAGCAGCTTGGGACAGGGCGTTGGACAGCCCCAGCATTTT. The V gene is TRBV5-6, the J gene TRBJ1-5; 7 positions match TRBD1. V was clipped by 0 bases and J by 7 bases; unmatched bases: 7. The V gene's germline CDR1 is SGHDT and CDR2 YYEEEE. The CDR3 covers 15 residues.

The chain uses TRBV7-2 and TRBJ2-3; 14 bases match TRBD2. Germline CDR1 and CDR2: SGHTA and FQGNSA. Losses at the gene ends were 4 bases for V and 10 bases for J; bases not matched to a gene: 1. The CDR3 length is 13 residues. CDR3 in amino acids: CASSSGLAGAQYF. The CDR3 region has the DNA TGTGCCAGCAGCTCGGGACTAGCGGGGGCGCAGTATTTT.

The V gene is TRBV6-5, the J gene TRBJ1-2; TRBD1 might be the D (6 bases). The germline V gene encodes CDR1 MNHEY and CDR2 SVGAGI. The CDR3 contains 14 residues. V lost 4 bases to trimming and J lost 7 bases, with 16 bases between them. The CDR3 DNA reads TGTGCCAGCAGTTCGACACCGGGACAAGGTGGCTACACCTTC. Translated, it gives CASSSTPGQGGYTF.

Written as DNA, the CDR3 is TGTGCCAGCTCACCACCGGGCGGGGGTGGTCAGCCCCAGCATTTT. Translating gives CASSPPGGGGQPQHF. V is TRBV18 and J is TRBJ1-5, with D possibly TRBD1 on 5 matching bases. Looked up from germline, CDR1 is KGHSH and CDR2 is LQKENI. The CDR3 consists of 15 residues. The ends were cut back, 0 bases at V and 6 bases at J, with 12 bases in the middle. Filled out from reference TRBV18 and TRBJ1-5, the complete variable domain reads NAGVMQNPRHLVRRRGQEARLRCSPMKGHSHVYWYRQLPEEGLKFMVYLQKENIIDESGMPKERFSAEFPKEGPSILRIQQVVRGDSAAYFCASSPPGGGGQPQHFGDGTRLSIL.

V is TRBV29-1 and J is TRBJ1-1; 9 bases agree with TRBD1. Germline V lookup: CDR1 SQVTM, CDR2 ANQGSEA. The CDR3 totals 16 residues. V trimming: 7 bases; J trimming: 0 bases; junction bases outside the gene matches: 12. In nucleotides, the CDR3 is TGCAGCGCCCCCGGGACAGGGCCCGCCATGAACACTGAAGCTTTCTTT. Protein product: CSAPGTGPAMNTEAFF.

The rearrangement joins TRBV6-6 to TRBJ1-1; D is uncertain. The V and J ends lost 10 bases and 0 bases respectively, with 12 bases between them. CDR3 length: 13 residues. Germline V lookup: CDR1 MNHNY, CDR2 SVGAGI (reference sequence). CDR3 residues: CATSGSMNTEAFF. DNA of the CDR3: TGTGCCACCTCGGGGAGTATGAACACTGAAGCTTTCTTT.

The count of this clone is one. The V and J genes are TRBV6-5 and TRBJ1-3; 7 bases map to TRBD1. CDR3 size: 14 residues. Trimming at V came to 5 bases and at J to 2 bases, leaving 3 bases not matched to a gene. CDR1 is MNHEY, CDR2 SVGAGI, per germline. The CDR3 coding sequence is TGTGCCAGCAGTACCGGGACAGCTGGAAACACCATATATTTT. Translation: CASSTGTAGNTIYF.

The genes are TRBV5-5 and TRBJ1-2, with TRBD1 as a possible D gene (6 bases). The CDR3 loop spans 13 amino acids. Trimming shortened V by 0 bases and J by 8 bases, and 11 bases separated the two germline ends. Germline CDR1 SGHKS, CDR2 YYEKEE (reference sequence). The CDR3 bases are TGTGCCAGCAGCTTGGGCCCTGGGGGCGGCTACACCTTC. It yields the protein CASSLGPGGGYTF.

The CDR3 sequence is CATSDLTVSYGYTF. CDR3 DNA: TGTGCCACCAGTGATTTAACGGTGAGCTATGGCTACACCTTC. V gene TRBV24-1 combines with J gene TRBJ1-2; D gene ambiguous. Deletions cut 1 base from V and 4 bases from J, with 9 bases between. The V gene's germline CDR1 is KGHDR and CDR2 SFDVKD. CDR3 length equals 14 residues.

V gene TRBV6-6 combines with J gene TRBJ1-1; TRBD1 might be the D (5 bases). Trimming removed 2 bases from V and 6 bases from J, with 10 bases in between. Germline-derived CDR1 and CDR2 are MNHNY and SVGAGI (reference sequence). The CDR3 is 13 residues long. The CDR3 sequence is CASSYPGLAEAFF. In DNA, the CDR3 is TGTGCCAGCAGTTACCCAGGGTTAGCTGAAGCTTTCTTT.

V usage is TRBV3-1 (or the pseudogene TRBV3-2) and J usage is TRBJ2-3; tentatively, D is TRBD2 (6 bases). Trimming stripped 3 bases from V and 5 bases from J, with 18 bases between. Germline V lookup: CDR1 LGHDT, CDR2 YNNKEL (reference sequence). This CDR3 spans 16 amino acids. The CDR3 protein is CASSHWMGQEGDTQYF. The DNA of the CDR3 is TGTGCCAGCAGCCATTGGATGGGGCAGGAGGGAGATACGCAGTATTTT.

The rearrangement uses TRBV10-3 and TRBJ1-3; tentatively, D is TRBD1 (5 bases). The CDR3 covers 15 residues. Germline CDR1 ENHRY, CDR2 SYGVKD. V shed 1 base and J shed 2 bases, with 9 bases lying between them. CDR3 sequence: CAISEWAGTGNTIYF. The CDR3 region has the DNA TGTGCCATCAGTGAGTGGGCAGGGACTGGAAACACCATATATTTT.